A selection of T cell receptor beta chains follows, all from one sample in a study of T-cell reconstitution after alpha-beta-depleted transplantation in children. TCRdb re-called the PCR reads through MiXCR, storing one row per CDR3 protein. There are about 600,000 distinct CDR3 sequences in the sample; 10% occur only once, and roughly 4% lies in the top ten. This specimen was PBMCs from the stem cell graft donor, taken from the stem cell graft. The receptors stem from a human donor who donated a stem cell graft to a child with acute myeloid leukemia. CDR3s include the opening cysteine and the closing phenylalanine or tryptophan. Fields, in order: clone size, J gene, V gene, D gene, CDR3 DNA, CDR3 protein. A D gene is named only where the DNA matches it firmly. The size of a clone is reported for some rows only, either as once, few or many, or as a class for expanded clones.

abundance: .
j_gene: TRBJ1-5
v_gene: TRBV27
d_gene: .
CDR3nt: TGTGCCAGCAGTTTTGGATATAGCAATCAGCCCCAGCATTTT
CDR3aa: CASSFGYSNQPQHF

abundance: many
j_gene: TRBJ2-7
v_gene: TRBV6-2/TRBV6-3
d_gene: .
CDR3nt: TGTGCCAGCAGTTACTCGGGACCTTCTTCCTACGAGCAGTACTTC
CDR3aa: CASSYSGPSSYEQYF

abundance: many
j_gene: TRBJ1-5
v_gene: TRBV7-2
d_gene: .
CDR3nt: TGTGCCAGCAGCGCATCCGGGGGCAATCAGCCCCAGCATTTT
CDR3aa: CASSASGGNQPQHF

abundance: few
j_gene: TRBJ2-2
v_gene: TRBV6-2/TRBV6-3
d_gene: .
CDR3nt: TGTGCCAGCACGGGGGCAGAGACCGGGGAGCTGTTTTTT
CDR3aa: CASTGAETGELFF

abundance: many
j_gene: TRBJ2-3
v_gene: TRBV29-1
d_gene: TRBD2
CDR3nt: TGCAGCGTTGCGGGCGGGAGGACGTCAGATACGCAGTATTTT
CDR3aa: CSVAGGRTSDTQYF

abundance: few
j_gene: TRBJ2-3
v_gene: TRBV7-9
d_gene: .
CDR3nt: TGTGCCAGCAGCTCCGCGTTGGGTACGCAGTATTTT
CDR3aa: CASSSALGTQYF

abundance: few
j_gene: TRBJ2-1
v_gene: TRBV12-3/TRBV12-4
d_gene: .
CDR3nt: TGTGCCAGCAGTTTAGAGGGGCATGAGCAGTTCTTC
CDR3aa: CASSLEGHEQFF

abundance: few
j_gene: TRBJ2-1
v_gene: TRBV6-2/TRBV6-3
d_gene: TRBD2
CDR3nt: TGTGCCAGCAGATTCGGGACTAGCGGGAGGGCCTCCTACAATGAGCAGTTCTTC
CDR3aa: CASRFGTSGRASYNEQFF

abundance: .
j_gene: TRBJ2-1
v_gene: TRBV7-9
d_gene: .
CDR3nt: TGTGCCAGCAGCTCGAACACCGTAAGAGGTGAGCAGTTCTTC
CDR3aa: CASSSNTVRGEQFF

abundance: .
j_gene: TRBJ1-3
v_gene: TRBV7-9
d_gene: .
CDR3nt: TGTGCCAGCAGCTTTCGGACGGGGACTGGAAACACCATATATTTT
CDR3aa: CASSFRTGTGNTIYF

abundance: .
j_gene: TRBJ1-6
v_gene: TRBV15
d_gene: TRBD1
CDR3nt: TGTGCCACCAGCGTCGACAGGGGAGGCAATTCACCCCTCCACTTT
CDR3aa: CATSVDRGGNSPLHF

abundance: .
j_gene: TRBJ2-4
v_gene: TRBV4-2
d_gene: .
CDR3nt: TGTGCCAGCAGCCCGCCTTTAGCCAAAAACATTCAGTACTTC
CDR3aa: CASSPPLAKNIQYF

abundance: .
j_gene: TRBJ2-1
v_gene: TRBV29-1
d_gene: TRBD2
CDR3nt: TGCAGCGTTGACGTGGGGGGAGGGCCTCCATACAATGAGCAGTTCTTC
CDR3aa: CSVDVGGGPPYNEQFF

abundance: few
j_gene: TRBJ2-7
v_gene: TRBV29-1
d_gene: TRBD1
CDR3nt: TGCAGCGTTGGGCGACGGAGGACAGGGGCCGCCGAGCAGTACTTC
CDR3aa: CSVGRRRTGAAEQYF

abundance: .
j_gene: TRBJ1-5
v_gene: TRBV30
d_gene: .
CDR3nt: TGTGCCTGGAGTGTAGGATCCGGAAGCAATCAGCCCCAGCATTTT
CDR3aa: CAWSVGSGSNQPQHF

abundance: many
j_gene: TRBJ2-1
v_gene: TRBV12-3/TRBV12-4
d_gene: .
CDR3nt: TGTGCCAGCAGCCGGGACTTCTCCTACAATGAGCAGTTCTTC
CDR3aa: CASSRDFSYNEQFF